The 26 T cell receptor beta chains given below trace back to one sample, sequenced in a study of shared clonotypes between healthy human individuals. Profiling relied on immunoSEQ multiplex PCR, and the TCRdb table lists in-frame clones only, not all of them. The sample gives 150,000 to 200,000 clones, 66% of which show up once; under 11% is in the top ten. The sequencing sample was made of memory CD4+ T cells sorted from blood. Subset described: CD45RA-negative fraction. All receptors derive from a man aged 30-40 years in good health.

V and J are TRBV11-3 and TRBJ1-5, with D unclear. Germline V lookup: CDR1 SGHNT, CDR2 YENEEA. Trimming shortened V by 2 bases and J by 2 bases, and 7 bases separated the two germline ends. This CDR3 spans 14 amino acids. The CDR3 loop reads CASSLTDGNQPQHF. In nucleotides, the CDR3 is TGTGCCAGCAGCTTAACGGACGGCAATCAGCCCCAGCATTTT.

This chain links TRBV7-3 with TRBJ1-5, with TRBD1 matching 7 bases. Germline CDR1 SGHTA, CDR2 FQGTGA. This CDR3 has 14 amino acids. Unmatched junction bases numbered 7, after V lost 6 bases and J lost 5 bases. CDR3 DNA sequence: TGTGCCAGCAGTCAGGGGGGGTTGGATCAGCCCCAGCATTTT. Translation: CASSQGGLDQPQHF.

In DNA form, the CDR3 reads TGTGCGCCTACCACGGGACAAAGGAATCAGCCCCAGCATTTT. Translated, it gives CAPTTGQRNQPQHF. The V and J genes are TRBV12-2 and TRBJ1-5; the table's D call of TRBD1 was not tested on the DNA. TRBV12-2 is annotated as a pseudogene. This CDR3 has 14 residues.

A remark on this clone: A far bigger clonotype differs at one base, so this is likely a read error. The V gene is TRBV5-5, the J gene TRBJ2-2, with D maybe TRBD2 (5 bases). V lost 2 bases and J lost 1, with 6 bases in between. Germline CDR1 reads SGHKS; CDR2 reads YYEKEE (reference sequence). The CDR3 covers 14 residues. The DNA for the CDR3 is TGTGCCAGCAGCTTCGGACTGAACACCGGGGAGCTGTTTTTT. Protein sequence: CASSFGLNTGELFF. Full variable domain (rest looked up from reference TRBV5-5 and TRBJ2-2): DAGVTQSPTHLIKTRGQQVTLRCSPISGHKSVSWYQQVLGQGPQFIFQYYEKEERGRGNFPDRFSARQFPNYSSELNVNALLLGDSALYLCASSFGLNTGELFFGEGSRLTVL.

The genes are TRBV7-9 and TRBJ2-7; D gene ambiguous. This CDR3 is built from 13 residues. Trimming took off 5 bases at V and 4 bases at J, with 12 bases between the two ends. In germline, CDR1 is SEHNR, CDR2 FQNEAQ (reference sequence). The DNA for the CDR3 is TGTGCCAGCAGCGATCACCGCCGATACGAGCAGTACTTC. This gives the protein CASSDHRRYEQYF.

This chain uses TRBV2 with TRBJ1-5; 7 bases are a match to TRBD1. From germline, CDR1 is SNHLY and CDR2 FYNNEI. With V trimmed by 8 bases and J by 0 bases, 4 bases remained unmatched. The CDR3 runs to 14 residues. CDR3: CASDREYSNQPQHF. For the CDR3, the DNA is TGTGCCAGCGACAGGGAGTATAGCAATCAGCCCCAGCATTTT.

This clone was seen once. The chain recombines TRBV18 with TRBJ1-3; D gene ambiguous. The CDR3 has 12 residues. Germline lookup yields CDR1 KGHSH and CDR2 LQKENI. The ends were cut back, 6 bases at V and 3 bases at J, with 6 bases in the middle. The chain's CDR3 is CASSSFGNTIYF. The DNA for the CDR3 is TGTGCCAGCTCCTCTTTTGGAAACACCATATATTTT. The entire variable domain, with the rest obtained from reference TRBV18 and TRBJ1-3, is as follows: NAGVMQNPRHLVRRRGQEARLRCSPMKGHSHVYWYRQLPEEGLKFMVYLQKENIIDESGMPKERFSAEFPKEGPSILRIQQVVRGDSAAYFCASSSFGNTIYFGEGSWLTVV.

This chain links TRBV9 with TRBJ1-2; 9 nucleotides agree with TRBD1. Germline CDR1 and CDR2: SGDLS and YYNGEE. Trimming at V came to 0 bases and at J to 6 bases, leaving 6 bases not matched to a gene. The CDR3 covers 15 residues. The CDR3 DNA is TGTGCCAGCAGCGTAGTTACAGGGGGCGCGGATGGCTACACCTTC. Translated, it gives CASSVVTGGADGYTF. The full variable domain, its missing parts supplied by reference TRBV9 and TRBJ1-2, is DSGVTQTPKHLITATGQRVTLRCSPRSGDLSVYWYQQSLDQGLQFLIQYYNGEERAKGNILERFSAQQFPDLHSELNLSSLELGDSALYFCASSVVTGGADGYTFGSGTRLTVV.

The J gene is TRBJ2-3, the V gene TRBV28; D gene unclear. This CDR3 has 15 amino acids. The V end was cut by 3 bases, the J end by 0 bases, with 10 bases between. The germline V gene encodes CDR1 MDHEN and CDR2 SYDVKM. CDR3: CASSFQMGSTDTQYF. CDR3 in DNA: TGTGCCAGCAGTTTCCAGATGGGAAGCACAGATACGCAGTATTTT.

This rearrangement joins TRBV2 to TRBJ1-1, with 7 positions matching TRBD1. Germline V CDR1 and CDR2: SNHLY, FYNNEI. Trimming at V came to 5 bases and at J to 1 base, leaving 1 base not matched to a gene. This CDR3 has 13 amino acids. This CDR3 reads CASSRDRNTEAFF. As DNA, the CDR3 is TGTGCCAGCAGTCGGGACAGGAACACTGAAGCTTTCTTT.

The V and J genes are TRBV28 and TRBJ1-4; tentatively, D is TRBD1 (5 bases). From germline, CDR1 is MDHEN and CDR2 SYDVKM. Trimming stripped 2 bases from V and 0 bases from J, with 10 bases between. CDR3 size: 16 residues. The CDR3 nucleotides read TGTGCCAGCAGTTTAGGGACGGATCCAACTAATGAAAAACTGTTTTTT. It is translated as CASSLGTDPTNEKLFF. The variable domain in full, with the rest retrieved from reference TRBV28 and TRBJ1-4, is DVKVTQSSRYLVKRTGEKVFLECVQDMDHENMFWYRQDPGLGLRLIYFSYDVKMKEKGDIPEGYSVSREKKERFSLILESASTNQTSMYLCASSLGTDPTNEKLFFGSGTQLSVL.

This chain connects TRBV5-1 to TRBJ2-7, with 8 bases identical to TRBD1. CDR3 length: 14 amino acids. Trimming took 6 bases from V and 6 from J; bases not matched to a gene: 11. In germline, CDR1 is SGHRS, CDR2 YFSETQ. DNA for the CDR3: TGCGCCAGCAACCTTCAAGGACAGGGTGCCGAGCAGTACTTC. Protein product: CASNLQGQGAEQYF.

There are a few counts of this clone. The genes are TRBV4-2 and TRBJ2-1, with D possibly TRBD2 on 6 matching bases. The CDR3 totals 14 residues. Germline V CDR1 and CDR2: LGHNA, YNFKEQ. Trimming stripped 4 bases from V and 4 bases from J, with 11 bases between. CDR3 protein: CASSRRERYNEQFF. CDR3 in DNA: TGTGCCAGCAGCCGACGGGAGAGGTACAATGAGCAGTTCTTC.

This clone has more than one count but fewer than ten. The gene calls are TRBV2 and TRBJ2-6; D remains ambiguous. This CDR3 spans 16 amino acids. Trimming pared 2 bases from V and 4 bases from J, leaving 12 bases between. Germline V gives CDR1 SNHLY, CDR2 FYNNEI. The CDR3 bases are TGTGCCAGCAGTGAAACGGCCCTTCGCGGGGCCAACGTCCTGACTTTC. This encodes CASSETALRGANVLTF.

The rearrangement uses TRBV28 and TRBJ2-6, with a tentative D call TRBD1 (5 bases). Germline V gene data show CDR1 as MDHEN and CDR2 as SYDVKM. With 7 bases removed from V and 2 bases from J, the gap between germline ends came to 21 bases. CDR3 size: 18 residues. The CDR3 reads CASNGRQGLWAGANVLTF. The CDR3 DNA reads TGTGCCAGCAATGGTCGGCAGGGTTTATGGGCTGGGGCCAACGTCCTGACTTTC.

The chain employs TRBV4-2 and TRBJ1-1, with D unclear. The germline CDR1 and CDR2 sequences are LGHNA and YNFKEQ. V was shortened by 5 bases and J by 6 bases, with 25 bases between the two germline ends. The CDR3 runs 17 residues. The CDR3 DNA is TGTGCCAGCAGCTCCTATCGGGCTAGCACCCACCCCGCTGAAGCTTTCTTT. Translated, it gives CASSSYRASTHPAEAFF.

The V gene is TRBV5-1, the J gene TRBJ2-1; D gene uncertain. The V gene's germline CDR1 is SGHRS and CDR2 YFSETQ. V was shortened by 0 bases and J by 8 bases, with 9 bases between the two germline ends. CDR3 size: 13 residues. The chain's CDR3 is CASSLAGTHEQFF. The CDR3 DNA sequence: TGCGCCAGCAGCTTGGCCGGTACTCATGAGCAGTTCTTC.

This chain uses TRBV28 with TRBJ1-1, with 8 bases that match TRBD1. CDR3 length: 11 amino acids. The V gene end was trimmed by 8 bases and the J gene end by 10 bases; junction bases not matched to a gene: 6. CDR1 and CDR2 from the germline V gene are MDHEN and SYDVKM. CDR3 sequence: CASLFRGRAFF. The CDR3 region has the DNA TGTGCCAGCCTTTTCAGGGGGCGAGCTTTCTTT.

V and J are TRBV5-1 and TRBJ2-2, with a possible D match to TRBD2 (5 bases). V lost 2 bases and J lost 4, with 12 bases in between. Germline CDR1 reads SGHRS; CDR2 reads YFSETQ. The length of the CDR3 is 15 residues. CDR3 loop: CASSLAERSTGELFF. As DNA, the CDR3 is TGCGCCAGCAGCTTAGCGGAACGGTCCACCGGGGAGCTGTTTTTT.

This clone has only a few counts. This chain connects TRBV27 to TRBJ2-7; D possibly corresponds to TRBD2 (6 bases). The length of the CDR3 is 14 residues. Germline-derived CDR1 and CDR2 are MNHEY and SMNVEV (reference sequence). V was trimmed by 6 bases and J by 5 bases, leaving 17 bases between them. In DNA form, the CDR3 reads TGTGCCAGCAGGGGGTGGGGGAGGTCCCACGAGCAGTACTTC. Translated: CASRGWGRSHEQYF.

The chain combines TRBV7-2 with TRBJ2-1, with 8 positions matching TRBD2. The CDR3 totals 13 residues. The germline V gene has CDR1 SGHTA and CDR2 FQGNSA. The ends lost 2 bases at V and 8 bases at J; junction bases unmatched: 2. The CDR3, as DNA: TGTGCCAGCAGCTTACAAGCGGGAGATGAGCAGTTCTTC. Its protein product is CASSLQAGDEQFF.

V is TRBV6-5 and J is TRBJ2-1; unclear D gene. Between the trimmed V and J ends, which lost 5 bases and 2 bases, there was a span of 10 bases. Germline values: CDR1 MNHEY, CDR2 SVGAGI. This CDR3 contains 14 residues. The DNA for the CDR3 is TGTGCCAGCAGTGTCTCCCTAGCCTACAATGAGCAGTTCTTC. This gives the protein CASSVSLAYNEQFF.

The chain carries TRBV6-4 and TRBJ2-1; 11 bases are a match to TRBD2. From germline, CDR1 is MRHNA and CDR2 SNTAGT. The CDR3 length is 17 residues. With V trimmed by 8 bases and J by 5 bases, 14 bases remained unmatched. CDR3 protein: CASRREGGTSGNNEQFF. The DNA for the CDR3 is TGTGCCAGCCGAAGGGAGGGCGGGACTAGCGGTAACAATGAGCAGTTCTTC.

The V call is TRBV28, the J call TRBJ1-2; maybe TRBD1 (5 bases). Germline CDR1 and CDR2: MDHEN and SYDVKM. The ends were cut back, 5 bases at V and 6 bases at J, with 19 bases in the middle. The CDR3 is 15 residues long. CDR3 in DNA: TGTGCCAGCAGTCGAAGGTCGGGACCAGTTGATGGCTACACCTTC. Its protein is CASSRRSGPVDGYTF.

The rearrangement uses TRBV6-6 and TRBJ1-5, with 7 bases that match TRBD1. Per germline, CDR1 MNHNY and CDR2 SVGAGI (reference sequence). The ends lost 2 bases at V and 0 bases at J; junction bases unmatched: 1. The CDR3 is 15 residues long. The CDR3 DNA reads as TGTGCCAGCAGTTACGACAGGGCTAGCAATCAGCCCCAGCATTTT. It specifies CASSYDRASNQPQHF.

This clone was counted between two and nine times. The CDR3 DNA is TGTGCCAGCAGCTCTGGACCGCTTGTATATAGCAATCAGCCCCAGCATTTT. It specifies CASSSGPLVYSNQPQHF. The chain employs TRBV5-5 and TRBJ1-5; D not certain. Germline V gives CDR1 SGHKS, CDR2 YYEKEE (reference sequence). Trimming removed 3 bases at V and 0 bases at J, with 16 bases between. This CDR3 region has 17 residues. The variable domain in full, completed from reference TRBV5-5 and TRBJ1-5, reads DAGVTQSPTHLIKTRGQQVTLRCSPISGHKSVSWYQQVLGQGPQFIFQYYEKEERGRGNFPDRFSARQFPNYSSELNVNALLLGDSALYLCASSSGPLVYSNQPQHFGDGTRLSIL.